The present T cell receptor (beta chain) was sequenced within a study of Ad26.COV2.S vaccination and SARS-CoV-2 variants. The repertoire was sequenced with immunoSEQ multiplex PCR; TCRdb's copy has only in-frame clones and lacks some. The repertoire holds about 350,000 clones, 86% seen once, with around 10% in the top ten. Germline V CDR1 and CDR2: MDHEN, SYDVKM. After removal of 10 bases from V and 7 bases from J, the junction contained 5 bases not matched to a gene. The CDR3 sequence is 12 residues long. Specified treatment: around 19 received Ad26.COV2.S at low or high dose, single or two shots; a few received placebo; per-sample allocation not given. Specimen acquisition occurred on day 63 following the initial vaccine or placebo injection.

The receptor was derived from a person between 18 and 59 years old who received the Ad26.COV2.S COVID-19 vaccine or a placebo. The sample here was peripheral blood, taken in a trial of Ad26.COV2.S vaccine versus placebo. The genes are TRBV28 and TRBJ2-1; TRBD1 matches at 9 bases. The CDR3, as DNA: TGTGCCACCAACGACAGGGGGAATGAGCAGTTCTTC. Its protein is CATNDRGNEQFF. The entire variable domain, with the rest obtained from reference TRBV28 and TRBJ2-1, is as follows: DVKVTQSSRYLVKRTGEKVFLECVQDMDHENMFWYRQDPGLGLRLIYFSYDVKMKEKGDIPEGYSVSREKKERFSLILESASTNQTSMYLCATNDRGNEQFFGPGTRLTVL.